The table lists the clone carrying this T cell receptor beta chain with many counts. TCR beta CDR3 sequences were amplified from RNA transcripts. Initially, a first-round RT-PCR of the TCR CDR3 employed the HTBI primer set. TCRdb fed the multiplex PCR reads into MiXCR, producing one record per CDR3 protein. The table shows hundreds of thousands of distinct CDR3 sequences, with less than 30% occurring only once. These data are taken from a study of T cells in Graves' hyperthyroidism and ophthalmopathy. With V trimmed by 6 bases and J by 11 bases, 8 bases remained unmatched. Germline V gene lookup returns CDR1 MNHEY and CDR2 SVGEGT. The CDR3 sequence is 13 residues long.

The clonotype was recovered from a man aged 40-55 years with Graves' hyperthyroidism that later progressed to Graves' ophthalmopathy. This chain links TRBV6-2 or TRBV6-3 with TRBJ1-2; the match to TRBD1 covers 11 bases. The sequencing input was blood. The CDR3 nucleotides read TGTGCCAGCAGCGCCGGGACAGGGGGTGTTTACACCTTC. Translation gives CASSAGTGGVYTF.